This entry concerns a single T cell receptor beta chain. Its antigen is not known. Germline CDR1 reads MDHEN; CDR2 reads SYDVKM. CDR3 length: 14 amino acids. V was pared by 6 bases and J by 3 bases, with 9 bases between. The data belong to a study of OX40 agonist ivuxolimab in advanced cancers. Clones were sequenced by immunoSEQ multiplex PCR, and TCRdb holds only the in-frame ones, with some missing. The profile shows roughly 70,000 clones, approximately 83% of them singletons. General study findings and limits: Antigen specificity of clonally expanded peripheral T cells was not established. Relatively little clonal expansion, among the lowest observed, appeared in partial responders at 0.1-3.0 mg/kg.

This clonotype was obtained from an adult with an advanced solid tumor such as melanoma, head and neck, liver or kidney cancer. J is TRBJ2-6 and V is TRBV28; D is possibly TRBD1 or TRBD2 (5 bases each). This material consisted of CD4+ or CD8+ T cells sorted from blood, taken in a trial of the OX40 agonist ivuxolimab. This CDR3 reads CASRGVGGANVLTF. The CDR3 DNA reads as TGTGCCAGCAGGGGGGTAGGTGGGGCCAACGTCCTGACTTTC.